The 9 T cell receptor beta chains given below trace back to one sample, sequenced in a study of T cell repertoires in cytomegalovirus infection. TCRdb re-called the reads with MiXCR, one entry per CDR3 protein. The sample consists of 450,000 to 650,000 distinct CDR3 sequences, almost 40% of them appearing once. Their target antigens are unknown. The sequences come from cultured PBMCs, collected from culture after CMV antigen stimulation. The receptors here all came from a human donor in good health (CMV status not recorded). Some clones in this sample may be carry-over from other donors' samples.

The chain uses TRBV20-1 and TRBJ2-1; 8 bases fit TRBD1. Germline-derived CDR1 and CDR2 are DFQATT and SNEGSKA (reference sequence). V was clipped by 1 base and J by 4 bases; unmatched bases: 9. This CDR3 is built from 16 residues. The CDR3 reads CSARGGQGANYNEQFF. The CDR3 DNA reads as TGCAGTGCTAGAGGGGGTCAGGGGGCGAATTACAATGAGCAGTTCTTC.

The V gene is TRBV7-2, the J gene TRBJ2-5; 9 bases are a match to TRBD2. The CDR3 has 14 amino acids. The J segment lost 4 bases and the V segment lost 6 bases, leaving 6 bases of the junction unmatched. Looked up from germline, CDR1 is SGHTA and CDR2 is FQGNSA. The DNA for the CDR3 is TGTGCCAGCAGATGGCGGGGGGGAGGAGAGACCCAGTACTTC. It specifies CASRWRGGGETQYF.

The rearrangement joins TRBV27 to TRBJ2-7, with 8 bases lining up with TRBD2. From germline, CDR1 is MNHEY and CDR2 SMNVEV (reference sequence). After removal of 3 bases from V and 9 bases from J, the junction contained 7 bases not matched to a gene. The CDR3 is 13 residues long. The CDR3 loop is CASSFPGTRVQYF. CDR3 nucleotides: TGTGCCAGCAGTTTCCCAGGGACTAGAGTGCAGTACTTC.

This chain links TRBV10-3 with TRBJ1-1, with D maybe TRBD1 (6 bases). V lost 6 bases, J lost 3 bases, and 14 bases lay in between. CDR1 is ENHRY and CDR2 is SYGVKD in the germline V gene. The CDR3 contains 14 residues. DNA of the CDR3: TGTGCCATCAGCAAGGGGGGGGAATACACTGAAGCTTTCTTT. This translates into CAISKGGEYTEAFF.

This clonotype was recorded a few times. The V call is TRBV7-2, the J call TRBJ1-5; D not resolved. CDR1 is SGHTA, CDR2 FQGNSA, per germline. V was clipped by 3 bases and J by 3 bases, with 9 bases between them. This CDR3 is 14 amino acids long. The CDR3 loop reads CASSLEGFNQPQHF. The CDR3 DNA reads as TGTGCCAGCAGCTTGGAGGGCTTCAATCAGCCCCAGCATTTT.

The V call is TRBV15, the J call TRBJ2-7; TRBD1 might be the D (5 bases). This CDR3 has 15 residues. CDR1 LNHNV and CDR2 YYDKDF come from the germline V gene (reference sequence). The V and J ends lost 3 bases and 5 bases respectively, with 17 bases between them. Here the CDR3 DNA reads TGTGCCACCAGCAGGGCAGGGCCGCCCGAAGACGAGCAGTACTTC. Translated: CATSRAGPPEDEQYF.

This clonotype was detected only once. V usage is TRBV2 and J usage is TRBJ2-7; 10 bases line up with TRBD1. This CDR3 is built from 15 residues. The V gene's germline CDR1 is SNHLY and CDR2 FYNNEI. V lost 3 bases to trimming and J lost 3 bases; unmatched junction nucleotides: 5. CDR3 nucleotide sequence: TGTGCCAGCAGTGACGGACAGGGGGTGATCTACGAGCAGTACTTC. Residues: CASSDGQGVIYEQYF.

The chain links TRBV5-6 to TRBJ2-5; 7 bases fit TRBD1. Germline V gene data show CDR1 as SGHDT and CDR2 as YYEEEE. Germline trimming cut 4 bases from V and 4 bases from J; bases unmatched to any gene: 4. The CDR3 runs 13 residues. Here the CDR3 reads CASSPTGTETQYF. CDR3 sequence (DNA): TGTGCCAGCAGCCCGACAGGGACAGAGACCCAGTACTTC.

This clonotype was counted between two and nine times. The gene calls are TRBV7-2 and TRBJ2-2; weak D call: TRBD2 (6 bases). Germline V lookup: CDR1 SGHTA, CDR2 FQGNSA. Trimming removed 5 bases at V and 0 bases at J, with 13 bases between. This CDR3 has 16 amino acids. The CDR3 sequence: CASSTGRDSNTGELFF. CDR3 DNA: TGTGCCAGCAGCACGGGCCGGGACTCGAACACCGGGGAGCTGTTTTTT. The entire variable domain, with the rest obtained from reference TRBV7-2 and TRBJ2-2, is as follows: GAGVSQSPSNKVTEKGKDVELRCDPISGHTALYWYRQSLGQGLEFLIYFQGNSAPDKSGLPSDRFSAERTGGSVSTLTIQRTQQEDSAVYLCASSTGRDSNTGELFFGEGSRLTVL.